Shown below are 17 T cell receptor beta chains from a single sample sequenced in a study of long-term antiretroviral therapy in people with HIV. At survey level, the immunoSEQ assay was run in its v3.0 version. The protocol was immunoSEQ multiplex PCR, while the TCRdb copy is restricted to in-frame clones and leaves out a portion. Of roughly 19,000 clones listed, approximately 82% are singletons. This specimen was unsorted PBMCs, taken less than 2.5 years after starting antiretroviral therapy. All receptors come from a man aged 35-49 years with HIV.

This clone was recorded only once. V usage is TRBV29-1 and J usage is TRBJ2-1; either TRBD1 or TRBD2 may supply D (6 bases each). In germline, CDR1 is SQVTM, CDR2 ANQGSEA. V lost 7 bases to trimming and J lost 6 bases, with 19 bases between them. The CDR3 is made up of 14 amino acids. The CDR3 is CSGEEGGIGNEQFF. In DNA, the CDR3 is TGCAGCGGCGAAGAGGGGGGCATCGGCAATGAGCAGTTCTTC.

CDR3 amino acids: CASSHTPLTYNEQFF. The CDR3 DNA reads as TGTGCCAGCAGCCACACCCCGCTGACATACAATGAGCAGTTCTTC. The chain employs TRBV6-5 and TRBJ2-1; unclear D gene. This CDR3 region has 15 residues. V lost 6 bases and J 4 bases, leaving 16 bases between the germline ends. Per germline, CDR1 MNHEY and CDR2 SVGAGI.

The chain has TRBV5-1 and TRBJ1-2; 8 bases map to TRBD1. Germline CDR1 and CDR2: SGHRS and YFSETQ. The CDR3 consists of 16 residues. Trimming at V came to 1 base and at J to 5 bases, leaving 10 bases not matched to a gene. The CDR3 DNA sequence: TGCGCCAGCAGCTTGAGCCCTGGACAGGGTGATTATGGCTACACCTTC. This sequence encodes CASSLSPGQGDYGYTF.

This clone was seen just once. In DNA, the CDR3 is TGTGCCAGCAGCTTTGCCCAGACGGGGTCCGAGCAGTACTTC. This gives the protein CASSFAQTGSEQYF. The V and J genes are TRBV5-6 and TRBJ2-7; possible D gene TRBD2, 5 bases. Germline lookup yields CDR1 SGHDT and CDR2 YYEEEE. V was cut by 2 bases and J by 6 bases, with 15 bases left in between. CDR3 length equals 14 residues.

This clone was recorded once. The rearrangement links TRBV6-5 to TRBJ1-2; unclear D gene. V gave up 10 bases and J gave up 3 bases, with 18 bases separating them. Germline CDR1 reads MNHEY; CDR2 reads SVGAGI. CDR3 size: 14 residues. CDR3 DNA sequence: TGTGCCATCCGTGGGTCCTCGACGGACTATGGCTACACCTTC. This translates into CAIRGSSTDYGYTF.

This clone has only one observation. The CDR3 nucleotides read TGTGCCATCACATCGAGCCGGGCGGGCCTGGATGCAGGAAACACCATATATTTT. Residues: CAITSSRAGLDAGNTIYF. This chain joins TRBV10-3 and TRBJ1-3; D gene ambiguous. With 7 bases removed from V and 4 bases from J, the gap between germline ends came to 26 bases. The CDR3 totals 18 residues. Germline CDR1 reads ENHRY; CDR2 reads SYGVKD.

This clone was counted between two and nine times. The chain recombines TRBV10-3 with TRBJ2-7; 8 bases line up with TRBD2. Germline V gene sequence: CDR1 ENHRY, CDR2 SYGVKD. The CDR3 sequence is 13 residues long. The V gene end was trimmed by 7 bases and the J gene end by 5 bases; junction bases not matched to a gene: 7. CDR3 sequence: CAIKAGGSDEQYF. In DNA, the CDR3 is TGTGCCATCAAGGCGGGAGGATCGGACGAGCAGTACTTC.

The V and J genes are TRBV9 and TRBJ2-3, with D maybe TRBD1 (7 bases). The germline V gene encodes CDR1 SGDLS and CDR2 YYNGEE. V was shortened by 0 bases and J by 2 bases, with 13 bases between the two germline ends. The CDR3 consists of 16 residues. In DNA, the CDR3 is TGTGCCAGCAGCGTAGGTCCAGGGGGGAACACAGATACGCAGTATTTT. It yields the protein CASSVGPGGNTDTQYF.

V usage is TRBV5-8 and J usage is TRBJ1-1; no reliable D call. Germline lookup yields CDR1 SGHTS and CDR2 YDEGEE. CDR3 length: 11 amino acids. V lost 10 bases to trimming and J lost 2 bases, with 9 bases between them. The CDR3 spells CAGKFNTEAFF. CDR3 nucleotides: TGTGCCGGAAAGTTCAACACTGAAGCTTTCTTT.

The V call is TRBV11-2, the J call TRBJ2-1, with TRBD1 matching 9 bases. The junction had 8 bases not matched to a gene; V was cut back by 5 bases and J by 9 bases. There are 14 residues in the CDR3. Germline V gives CDR1 SGHAT, CDR2 FQNNGV. CDR3 protein: CASSPGTGLIEQFF. Written as DNA, the CDR3 is TGTGCCAGCAGCCCCGGGACAGGGCTAATTGAGCAGTTCTTC. The variable domain in full, completed from reference TRBV11-2 and TRBJ2-1, reads EAGVAQSPRYKIIEKRQSVAFWCNPISGHATLYWYQQILGQGPKLLIQFQNNGVVDDSQLPKDRFSAERLKGVDSTLKIQPAKLEDSAVYLCASSPGTGLIEQFFGPGTRLTVL.

V usage is TRBV9 and J usage is TRBJ2-1, with D unresolved. From germline, CDR1 is SGDLS and CDR2 YYNGEE. The length of the CDR3 is 17 residues. V was pared by 4 bases and J by 0 bases, with 17 bases between. The CDR3 loop reads CASSPRGEVRSYNEQFF. The CDR3 nucleotides are TGTGCCAGCAGCCCCCGAGGAGAGGTTCGCTCCTACAATGAGCAGTTCTTC.

The chain combines TRBV2 with TRBJ1-3; no clear D gene. Trimming stripped 7 bases from V and 0 bases from J, with 13 bases between. The CDR3 contains 15 residues. CDR1 SNHLY and CDR2 FYNNEI come from the germline V gene. This CDR3 reads CASNPPYSSGNTIYF. The DNA for the CDR3 is TGTGCCAGCAATCCCCCCTACAGCTCTGGAAACACCATATATTTT. The entire variable domain, with the rest obtained from reference TRBV2 and TRBJ1-3, is as follows: EPEVTQTPSHQVTQMGQEVILRCVPISNHLYFYWYRQILGQKVEFLVSFYNNEISEKSEIFDDQFSVERPDGSNFTLKIRSTKLEDSAMYFCASNPPYSSGNTIYFGEGSWLTVV.

This sequence joins TRBV4-2 and TRBJ2-1; D tentatively fits TRBD1 or TRBD2 (5 bases each). Germline loops: CDR1 LGHNA, CDR2 YNFKEQ. Deletions cut 3 bases from V and 3 bases from J, with 9 bases between. This CDR3 is built from 14 residues. The CDR3 here is CASSHGDGYNEQFF. The DNA for the CDR3 is TGTGCCAGCAGCCATGGGGACGGCTACAATGAGCAGTTCTTC.

This chain uses TRBV6-5 with TRBJ2-3; TRBD2 aligns across 11 bases. Germline V gene lookup returns CDR1 MNHEY and CDR2 SVGAGI. The CDR3 covers 15 residues. V lost 7 bases to trimming and J lost 4 bases; unmatched junction nucleotides: 7. The chain's CDR3 is CASTLAGGPADTQYF. CDR3 DNA: TGTGCCAGCACCTTAGCGGGAGGGCCCGCAGATACGCAGTATTTT.

This clone was seen a handful of times. This chain joins TRBV21-1 and TRBJ1-5; the D call in the table, TRBD1, was not verified against the DNA. TRBV21-1 is a recognized pseudogene. The CDR3 consists of 14 residues. CDR3 protein: CASKHRDTDQPQHF. CDR3 nucleotide sequence: TGTGCCAGCAAACACCGGGACACTGATCAGCCCCAGCATTTT.

V and J are TRBV18 and TRBJ2-1; TRBD2 might be the D (6 bases). Germline-derived CDR1 and CDR2 are KGHSH and LQKENI. V dropped 6 bases and J dropped 10 bases, with 22 bases sitting between them. This CDR3 has 15 amino acids. CDR3 nucleotides: TGTGCCAGCTCCCCATATGGGGCTAGCGCGGACGAGCAGTTCTTC. Translating gives CASSPYGASADEQFF. Filled out from reference TRBV18 and TRBJ2-1, the complete variable domain reads NAGVMQNPRHLVRRRGQEARLRCSPMKGHSHVYWYRQLPEEGLKFMVYLQKENIIDESGMPKERFSAEFPKEGPSILRIQQVVRGDSAAYFCASSPYGASADEQFFGPGTRLTVL.

The sample holds a few counts of this clone. The CDR3 DNA is TGTGCCAGTAGTCCGGACAGCTCGCCCCTCTCTGGAAACACCATATATTTT. Translating it yields CASSPDSSPLSGNTIYF. The chain combines TRBV19 with TRBJ1-3, with TRBD1 as a possible D gene (6 bases). This CDR3 has 17 residues. Germline V gives CDR1 LNHDA, CDR2 SQIVND (reference sequence). V was cut by 5 bases and J by 0 bases, with 17 bases left in between.